Listed below are T cell receptor beta chains from one sample, sequenced in a study of radiation and T cells in renal cell carcinoma. Profiled with immunoSEQ multiplex PCR; TCRdb holds only in-frame clones, not every one. Of 70,000 to 100,000 clones in the sample, 82% were seen once. The starting material was blood, obtained from a patient whose treatment included radiotherapy and nephrectomy. Receptors were obtained from a man aged 60 to 75 with renal cell carcinoma. The CDR3 runs from the conserved cysteine through the conserved F or W. Fields, in order: clone size, J gene, D gene, V gene, CDR3 DNA, CDR3 protein. The D gene is left open where the match is weak. Not every row has a clone size; where given, it reads once, few, many or a size class.

clone size: .; J gene: TRBJ2-6; D gene: .; V gene: TRBV10-1; CDR3 DNA: TGCGCCAGCAGTGACACAGGGAACGGGGCCAACGTCCTGACTTTC; CDR3 protein: CASSDTGNGANVLTF
clone size: few; J gene: TRBJ2-5; D gene: TRBD1; V gene: TRBV6-1; CDR3 DNA: TGTGCCAGCAGTCAATCACAGGGGGGAGAGACCCAGTACTTC; CDR3 protein: CASSQSQGGETQYF
clone size: .; J gene: TRBJ1-1; D gene: TRBD1; V gene: TRBV28; CDR3 DNA: TGTGCCAGCAGCCCGCCGGGACAGATTTTGAACACTGAAGCTTTCTTT; CDR3 protein: CASSPPGQILNTEAFF
clone size: many; J gene: TRBJ1-2; D gene: .; V gene: TRBV30; CDR3 DNA: TGTGCCTGGATCCCCGGTCGGGTGACTTTCTCCTATGGCTACACCTTC; CDR3 protein: CAWIPGRVTFSYGYTF
clone size: .; J gene: TRBJ2-5; D gene: .; V gene: TRBV18; CDR3 DNA: TGTGCCAGCTCACCAATCCCAGGGGCTCGTCAAGAGACCCAGTACTTC; CDR3 protein: CASSPIPGARQETQYF
clone size: .; J gene: TRBJ2-7; D gene: .; V gene: TRBV11-2; CDR3 DNA: TGTGCCAGCAGCTTAGATTCCCTAGTCTCCTACGAGCAGTACTTC; CDR3 protein: CASSLDSLVSYEQYF
clone size: .; J gene: TRBJ2-4; D gene: .; V gene: TRBV14; CDR3 DNA: TGTGCCAGCAGTTACACCACCGCGGGTTTGAACATTCAGTACTTC; CDR3 protein: CASSYTTAGLNIQYF
clone size: .; J gene: TRBJ2-1; D gene: TRBD2; V gene: TRBV27; CDR3 DNA: TGTGCCAGCAGTTTACGACCGGGGCTAGCGGAATACAATGAGCAGTTCTTC; CDR3 protein: CASSLRPGLAEYNEQFF
clone size: once; J gene: TRBJ2-2; D gene: .; V gene: TRBV11-3; CDR3 DNA: TGTGCCAGCAGCACCCTCCTTGGACGCGAGCTGTTTTTT; CDR3 protein: CASSTLLGRELFF
clone size: few; J gene: TRBJ2-5; D gene: TRBD2; V gene: TRBV2; CDR3 DNA: TGTGCCAGCAGGGTCCAAGCGGGAGGTTACACGGCGGAGACCCAGTACTTC; CDR3 protein: CASRVQAGGYTAETQYF